One sample yielded the 13 T cell receptor beta chains listed below, sequenced in a study of graft-versus-host responses after intestinal transplantation. Repertoires were generated with immunoSEQ multiplex PCR, while TCRdb's copy carries only in-frame clones and drops some. The sample lists more than 30,000 clones; around 90% were seen once. Intraepithelial lymphocytes and lamina propria lymphocytes were released through processing of graft tissue. The starting material was ileum tissue, obtained around 200 days after intestinal transplant. These receptors were obtained from a human patient who received an intestinal transplant, so some T cells may come from the graft donor.

The rearrangement links TRBV28 to TRBJ2-1; 9 bases match TRBD2. The CDR3 contains 15 residues. V gave up 1 base and J gave up 8 bases; unmatched junction bases: 6. Germline loops: CDR1 MDHEN, CDR2 SYDVKM. The CDR3 nucleotides read TGTGCCAGCAGTTTATATACTAGCGGGCTTGATGAGCAGTTCTTC. Translation gives CASSLYTSGLDEQFF.

The gene calls are TRBV18 and TRBJ2-3, with D possibly TRBD1 on 6 matching bases. Per germline, CDR1 KGHSH and CDR2 LQKENI. V was trimmed by 2 bases and J by 5 bases, leaving 17 bases between them. This CDR3 contains 16 residues. The CDR3 coding sequence is TGTGCCAGCTCACCAATTGGGCAGGGGAGTAGAGATACGCAGTATTTT. It specifies CASSPIGQGSRDTQYF.

This chain connects TRBV28 to TRBJ1-1; D gene unclear. The germline CDR1 and CDR2 sequences are MDHEN and SYDVKM. The germline V and J ends were trimmed by 8 bases and 7 bases, with 11 bases remaining between them. The CDR3 runs to 11 residues. CDR3 nucleotide sequence: TGTGCCAGCGTTCGAGCCTATGAAGCTTTCTTT. Encoded protein: CASVRAYEAFF.

This clone was recorded once. The gene calls are TRBV19 and TRBJ2-5; the D gene is possibly TRBD2 (5 bases). This CDR3 region has 11 residues. The V gene's germline CDR1 is LNHDA and CDR2 SQIVND (reference sequence). Trimming took 7 bases from V and 13 from J, leaving 16 bases between them. The CDR3 nucleotides read TGTGCCAGTAAGGCCGGGATGATTTGGTACTTC. Amino acids: CASKAGMIWYF.

This chain links TRBV21-1 with TRBJ2-4; the table calls TRBD1, which could not be checked here. TRBV21-1 is shown as a pseudogene. This CDR3 has 19 residues. Written as DNA, the CDR3 is TGTGCCAGCAGCAAAGGGGCCGCAGGCAGATCCCTGGCCAAAAACATTCAGTACTTC. Translation gives CASSKGAAGRSLAKNIQYF.

The chain uses TRBV5-4 and TRBJ2-7, with a weak D call TRBD2 (7 bases). This CDR3 has 15 residues. The V gene lost 5 bases and the J gene lost 4 bases, with 19 bases spanning the gap. The germline gives CDR1 SGHNT, CDR2 YYREEE (reference sequence). CDR3 amino acids: CASSPRGGAGYEQYF. DNA of the CDR3: TGTGCCAGCAGTCCAAGAGGGGGGGCGGGGTACGAGCAGTACTTC.

V and J are TRBV9 and TRBJ1-5; possibly TRBD1 for D (5 bases). The CDR3 length is 14 residues. V was pared by 3 bases and J by 2 bases, with 9 bases between. Germline V gene data show CDR1 as SGDLS and CDR2 as YYNGEE. CDR3 nucleotide sequence: TGTGCCAGCAGCGCCCTGGGGGGCAATCAGCCCCAGCATTTT. This sequence encodes CASSALGGNQPQHF.

The chain links TRBV7-8 to TRBJ2-6; 13 positions match TRBD2. This CDR3 has 18 residues. From germline, CDR1 is SGHVS and CDR2 FQNEAQ. V lost 5 bases and J lost 4; bases outside the gene matches: 8. CDR3: CASSRTSGGPTGANVLTF. CDR3 nucleotide sequence: TGTGCCAGCAGCAGGACTAGCGGGGGACCCACAGGGGCCAACGTCCTGACTTTC.

The rearrangement joins TRBV28 to TRBJ2-1, with D hard to call. Trimming left V 2 bases short and J 8 bases short, with 4 bases between. The CDR3 is made up of 11 amino acids. Germline CDR1 is MDHEN and CDR2 is SYDVKM. Here the CDR3 reads CASSLQYEQFF. In DNA, the CDR3 is TGTGCCAGCAGTTTACAGTATGAGCAGTTCTTC.

For the CDR3, the DNA is TGCGCCAGCAGCTTAAGGGCAGATCTCACTGAAGCTTTCTTT. Its translation: CASSLRADLTEAFF. The chain couples TRBV5-1 to TRBJ1-1; D unresolved. Germline V CDR1 and CDR2: SGHRS, YFSETQ. V shed 2 bases and J shed 4 bases, with 12 bases lying between them. CDR3 length equals 14 residues.

Here the CDR3 reads CASSLRPGQTNGGEKLFF. The CDR3 region has the DNA TGTGCCAGCAGCTTAAGGCCGGGACAGACGAATGGGGGAGAAAAACTGTTTTTT. The gene calls are TRBV7-8 and TRBJ1-4; 7 positions agree with TRBD1. CDR1 is SGHVS and CDR2 is FQNEAQ in the germline V gene. There are 18 residues in the CDR3. J lost 8 bases, V lost 2 bases, and 17 bases had no gene match.

The rearrangement uses TRBV6-5 and TRBJ1-1; the D gene is possibly TRBD1 (6 bases). The CDR3 is 14 residues long. Germline values: CDR1 MNHEY, CDR2 SVGAGI. V lost 8 bases and J 3 bases, leaving 16 bases between the germline ends. The CDR3 sequence is CASLPTGQYTEAFF. CDR3 nucleotides: TGTGCCAGCCTTCCGACAGGACAATACACTGAAGCTTTCTTT.

This chain connects TRBV15 to TRBJ1-6; TRBD1 aligns across 7 bases. This CDR3 is built from 13 residues. V gave up 8 bases and J gave up 6 bases; unmatched junction bases: 4. Germline V gene lookup returns CDR1 LNHNV and CDR2 YYDKDF (reference sequence). DNA of the CDR3: TGTGCCACCCAGGGGGATCTTAATTCACCCCTCCACTTT. Protein sequence: CATQGDLNSPLHF.